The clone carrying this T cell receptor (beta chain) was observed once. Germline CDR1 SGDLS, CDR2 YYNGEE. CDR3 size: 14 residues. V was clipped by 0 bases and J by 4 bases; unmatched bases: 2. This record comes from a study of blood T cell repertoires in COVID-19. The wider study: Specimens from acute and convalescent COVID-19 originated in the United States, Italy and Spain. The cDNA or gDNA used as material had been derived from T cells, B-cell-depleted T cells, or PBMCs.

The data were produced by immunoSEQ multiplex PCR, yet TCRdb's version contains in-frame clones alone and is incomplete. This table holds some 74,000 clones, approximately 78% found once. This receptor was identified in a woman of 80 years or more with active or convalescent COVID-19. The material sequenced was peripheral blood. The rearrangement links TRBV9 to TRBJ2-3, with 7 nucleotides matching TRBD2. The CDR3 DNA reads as TGTGCCAGCAGCGTAGAGGGAGGGCCAGATACGCAGTATTTT. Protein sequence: CASSVEGGPDTQYF.